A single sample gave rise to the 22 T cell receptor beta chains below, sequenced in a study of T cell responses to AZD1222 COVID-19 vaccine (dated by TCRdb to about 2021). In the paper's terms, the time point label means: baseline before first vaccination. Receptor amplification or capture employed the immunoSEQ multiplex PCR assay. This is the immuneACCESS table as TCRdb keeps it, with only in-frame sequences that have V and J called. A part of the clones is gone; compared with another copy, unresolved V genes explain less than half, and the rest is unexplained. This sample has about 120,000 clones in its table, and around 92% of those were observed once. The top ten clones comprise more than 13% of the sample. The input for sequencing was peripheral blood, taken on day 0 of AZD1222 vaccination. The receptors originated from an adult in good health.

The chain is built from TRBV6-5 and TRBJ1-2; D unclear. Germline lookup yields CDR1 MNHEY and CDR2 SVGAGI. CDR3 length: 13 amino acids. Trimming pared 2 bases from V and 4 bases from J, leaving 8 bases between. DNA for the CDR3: TGTGCCAGCAGTTACGAGGGATCCTATGGCTACACCTTC. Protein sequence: CASSYEGSYGYTF.

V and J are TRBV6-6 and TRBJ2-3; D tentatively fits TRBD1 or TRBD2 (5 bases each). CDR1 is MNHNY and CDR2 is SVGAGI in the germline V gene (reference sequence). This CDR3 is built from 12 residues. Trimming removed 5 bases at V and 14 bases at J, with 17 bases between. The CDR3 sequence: CASSNPQGAGYF. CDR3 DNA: TGTGCCAGCAGTAACCCCCAAGGGGCGGGGTATTTT.

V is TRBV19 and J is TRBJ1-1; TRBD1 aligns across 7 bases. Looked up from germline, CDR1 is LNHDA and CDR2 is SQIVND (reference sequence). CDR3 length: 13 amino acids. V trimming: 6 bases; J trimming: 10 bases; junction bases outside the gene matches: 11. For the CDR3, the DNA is TGTGCCAGTAGGGCAGGGGGGGACGAGGGAGCTTTCTTT. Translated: CASRAGGDEGAFF. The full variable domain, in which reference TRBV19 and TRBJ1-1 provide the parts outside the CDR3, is DGGITQSPKYLFRKEGQNVTLSCEQNLNHDAMYWYRQDPGQGLRLIYYSQIVNDFQKGDIAEGYSVSREKKESFPLTVTSAQKNPTAFYLCASRAGGDEGAFFGQGTRLTVV.

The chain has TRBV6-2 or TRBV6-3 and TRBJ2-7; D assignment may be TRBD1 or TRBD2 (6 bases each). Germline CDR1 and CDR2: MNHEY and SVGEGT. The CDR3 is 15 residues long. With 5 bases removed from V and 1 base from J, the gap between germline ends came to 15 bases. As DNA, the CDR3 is TGTGCCAGCAGTCTACAGGGACTTGGTTCCTACGAGCAGTACTTC. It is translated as CASSLQGLGSYEQYF.

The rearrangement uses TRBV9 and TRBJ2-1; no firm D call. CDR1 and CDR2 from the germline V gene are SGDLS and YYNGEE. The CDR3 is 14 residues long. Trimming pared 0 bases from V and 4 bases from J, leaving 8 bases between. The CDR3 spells CASSVGVGYNEQFF. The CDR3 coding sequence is TGTGCCAGCAGCGTAGGAGTCGGATACAATGAGCAGTTCTTC.

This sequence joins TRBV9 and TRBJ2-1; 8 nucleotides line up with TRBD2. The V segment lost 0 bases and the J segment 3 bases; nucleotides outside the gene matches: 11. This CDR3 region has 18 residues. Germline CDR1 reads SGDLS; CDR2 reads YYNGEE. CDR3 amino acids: CASSVAPLIAGIYNEQFF. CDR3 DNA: TGTGCCAGCAGCGTAGCCCCCCTTATAGCGGGGATCTACAATGAGCAGTTCTTC.

CDR3 loop: CASSINRQALKGQFF. CDR3 in DNA: TGTGCCAGTAGTATTAACCGACAGGCCTTGAAGGGGCAGTTCTTC. The chain carries TRBV19 and TRBJ2-1; maybe TRBD1 (6 bases). The CDR3 runs to 15 residues. Per the germline V gene, CDR1 is LNHDA and CDR2 is SQIVND (reference sequence). Trimming stripped 3 bases from V and 12 bases from J, with 21 bases between.

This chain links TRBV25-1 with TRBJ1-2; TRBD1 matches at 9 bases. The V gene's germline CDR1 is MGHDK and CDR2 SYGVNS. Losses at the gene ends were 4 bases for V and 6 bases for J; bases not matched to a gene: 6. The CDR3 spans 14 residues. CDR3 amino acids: CASSASDRGNGYTF. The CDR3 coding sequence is TGTGCCAGCAGTGCCTCGGACAGGGGAAATGGCTACACCTTC.

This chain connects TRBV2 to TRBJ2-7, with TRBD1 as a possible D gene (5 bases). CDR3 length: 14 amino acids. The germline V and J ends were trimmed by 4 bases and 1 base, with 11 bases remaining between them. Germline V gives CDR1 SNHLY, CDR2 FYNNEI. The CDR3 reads CASSAIQGSYEQYF. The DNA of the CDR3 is TGTGCCAGCAGTGCCATTCAGGGATCCTACGAGCAGTACTTC.

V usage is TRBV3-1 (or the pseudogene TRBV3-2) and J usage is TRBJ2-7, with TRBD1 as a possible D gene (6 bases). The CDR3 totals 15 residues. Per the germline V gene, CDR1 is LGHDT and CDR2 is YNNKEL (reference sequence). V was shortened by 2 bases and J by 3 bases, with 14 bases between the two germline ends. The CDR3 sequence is CASSQTPGQNYEQYF. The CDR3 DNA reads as TGTGCCAGCAGCCAAACCCCGGGACAAAACTACGAGCAGTACTTC.

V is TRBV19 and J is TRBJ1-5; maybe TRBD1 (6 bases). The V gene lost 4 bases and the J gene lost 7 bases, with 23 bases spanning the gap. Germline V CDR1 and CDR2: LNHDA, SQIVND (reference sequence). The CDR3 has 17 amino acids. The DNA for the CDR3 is TGTGCCAGTAGTAGTGGGCCCAGGGGAGGGAGTCAACAGCCCCAGCATTTT. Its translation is CASSSGPRGGSQQPQHF. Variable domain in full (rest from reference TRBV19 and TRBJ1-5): DGGITQSPKYLFRKEGQNVTLSCEQNLNHDAMYWYRQDPGQGLRLIYYSQIVNDFQKGDIAEGYSVSREKKESFPLTVTSAQKNPTAFYLCASSSGPRGGSQQPQHFGDGTRLSIL.

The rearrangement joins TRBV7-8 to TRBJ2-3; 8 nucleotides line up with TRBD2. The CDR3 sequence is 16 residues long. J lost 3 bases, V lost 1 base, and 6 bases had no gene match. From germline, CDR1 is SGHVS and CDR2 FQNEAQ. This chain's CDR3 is CASSLGSSGLTDTQYF. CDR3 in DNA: TGTGCCAGCAGCTTAGGGTCTAGCGGGTTGACAGATACGCAGTATTTT.

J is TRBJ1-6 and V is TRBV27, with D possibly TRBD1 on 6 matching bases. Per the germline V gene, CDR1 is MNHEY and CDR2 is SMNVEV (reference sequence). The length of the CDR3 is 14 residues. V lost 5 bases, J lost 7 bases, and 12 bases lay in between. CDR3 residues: CASSPTGLNSPLHF. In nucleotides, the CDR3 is TGTGCCAGCAGTCCTACAGGGTTGAATTCACCCCTCCACTTT.

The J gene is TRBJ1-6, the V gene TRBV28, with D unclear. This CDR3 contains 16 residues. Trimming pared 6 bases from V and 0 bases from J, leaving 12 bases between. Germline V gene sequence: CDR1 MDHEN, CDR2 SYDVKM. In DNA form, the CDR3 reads TGTGCCAGCAGCCTCTTCGAGGGCTCCTATAATTCACCCCTCCACTTT. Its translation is CASSLFEGSYNSPLHF.

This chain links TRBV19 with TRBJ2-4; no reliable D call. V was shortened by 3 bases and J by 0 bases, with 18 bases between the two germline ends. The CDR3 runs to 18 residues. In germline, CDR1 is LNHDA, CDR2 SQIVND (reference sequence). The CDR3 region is CASSMGWRVGLAKNIQYF. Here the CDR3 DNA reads TGTGCCAGTAGTATGGGCTGGAGAGTTGGGCTAGCCAAAAACATTCAGTACTTC.

The CDR3 spells CASSVGGSVETQYF. Written as DNA, the CDR3 is TGTGCCAGCAGTGTAGGCGGGAGTGTAGAGACCCAGTACTTC. J is TRBJ2-5 and V is TRBV2; 7 nucleotides align to TRBD2. CDR3 size: 14 residues. CDR1 is SNHLY and CDR2 is FYNNEI in the germline V gene. Trimming took 4 bases from V and 4 from J; bases not matched to a gene: 6.

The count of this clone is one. The CDR3 DNA follows: TGTGCCAGCATACAGGGGAAGGGCACTGAAGCTTTCTTT. It specifies CASIQGKGTEAFF. V is TRBV28 and J is TRBJ1-1; 7 positions agree with TRBD1. J was trimmed by 4 bases and V by 7 bases; bases with no gene match: 6. The germline V gene encodes CDR1 MDHEN and CDR2 SYDVKM. This CDR3 is built from 13 residues. Full variable domain (remainder filled in from reference TRBV28 and TRBJ1-1): DVKVTQSSRYLVKRTGEKVFLECVQDMDHENMFWYRQDPGLGLRLIYFSYDVKMKEKGDIPEGYSVSREKKERFSLILESASTNQTSMYLCASIQGKGTEAFFGQGTRLTVV.

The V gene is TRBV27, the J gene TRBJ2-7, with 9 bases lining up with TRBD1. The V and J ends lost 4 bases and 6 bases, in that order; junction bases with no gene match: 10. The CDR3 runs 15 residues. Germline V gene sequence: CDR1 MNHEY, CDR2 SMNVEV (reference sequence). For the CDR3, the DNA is TGTGCCAGCAGTTCACCGGGACAGGGCCCCCTCGAGCAGTACTTC. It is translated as CASSSPGQGPLEQYF.

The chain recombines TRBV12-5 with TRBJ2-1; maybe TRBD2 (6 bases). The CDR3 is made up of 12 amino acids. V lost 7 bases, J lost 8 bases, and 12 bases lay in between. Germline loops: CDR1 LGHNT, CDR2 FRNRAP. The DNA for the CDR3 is TGTGCTAGTGTGGGGGGTACGGATGAGCAGTTCTTC. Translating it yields CASVGGTDEQFF.

The CDR3 sequence is CASSYFRYTDTQYF. The CDR3 nucleotides read TGTGCCAGCAGTTACTTTCGCTACACAGATACGCAGTATTTT. V and J are TRBV6-2 or TRBV6-3 and TRBJ2-3; D gene uncertain. V lost 1 base and J lost 2, with 7 bases in between. The length of the CDR3 is 14 residues. Germline lookup yields CDR1 MNHEY and CDR2 SVGEGT.

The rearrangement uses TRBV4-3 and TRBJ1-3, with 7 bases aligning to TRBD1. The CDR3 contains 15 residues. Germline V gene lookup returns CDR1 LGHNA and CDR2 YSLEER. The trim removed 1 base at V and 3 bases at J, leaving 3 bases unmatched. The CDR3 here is CASSQVGDSGNTIYF. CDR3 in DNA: TGCGCCAGCAGCCAAGTCGGGGACAGTGGAAACACCATATATTTT.

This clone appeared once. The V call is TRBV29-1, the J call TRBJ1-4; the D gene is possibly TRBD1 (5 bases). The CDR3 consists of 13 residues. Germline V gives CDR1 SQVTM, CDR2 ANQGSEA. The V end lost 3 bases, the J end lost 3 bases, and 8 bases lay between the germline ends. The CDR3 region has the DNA TGCAGCGTTGATGGGGGTGCTAATGAAAAACTGTTTTTT. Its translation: CSVDGGANEKLFF.